The rows below give T cell receptor beta chains drawn from one sample of a study of PD-1 blockade in classical Hodgkin lymphoma. TCRdb keeps only in-frame clones here, not all; method: immunoSEQ multiplex PCR. The profile shows 22,000 or so clones, over 70% of them singletons. Material: peripheral blood mononuclear cells (PBMCs), obtained before the second cycle of nivolumab. The source of these receptors is a human donor with classical Hodgkin lymphoma. Both conserved end residues are part of each CDR3. Fields, in order: D gene, clone size, V gene, J gene, CDR3 DNA, CDR3 protein. D genes are given only for firm matches. The listing skips clone size in some rows; elsewhere it reads once, few, many or a size class.

TRBD2	-	TRBV30	TRBJ2-1	TGTGCCTGGAAAAAAAGAGCCGGGACTAGCGAGAGTGAGCAGTTCTTC	CAWKKRAGTSESEQFF
-	-	TRBV19	TRBJ2-7	TGTGCCAGTAGTATGGGCCGCCTGTACGAGCAGTACTTC	CASSMGRLYEQYF
-	-	TRBV14	TRBJ1-4	TGTGCCAGCAGCCAAGTAGTGGGGACGCGGGGGGAACTGTTTTTT	CASSQVVGTRGELFF
-	-	TRBV30	TRBJ1-2	TGTGCCTGGAATCAGAAGCCGGGTAGATATGGCTACACCTTC	CAWNQKPGRYGYTF
-	-	TRBV29-1	TRBJ2-2	TGCAGCGTTGGTCCCTCTAGCGGGGAGCTGTTTTTT	CSVGPSSGELFF
-	-	TRBV19	TRBJ2-3	TGTGCCAGTAGTCTCCCCACAGATACGCAGTATTTT	CASSLPTDTQYF
-	-	TRBV30	TRBJ1-5	TGTGCCTGGAGTGATGCAGGCGGACCCCAGCATTTT	CAWSDAGGPQHF
-	-	TRBV11-2	TRBJ2-2	TGTGCCAGCAGCTTCGGTGTGGGTTCCACCGGGGAGCTGTTTTTT	CASSFGVGSTGELFF
-	once	TRBV7-9	TRBJ2-3	TGTGCCAGCGGAGACTCGGAGGTAGCCACAGATACGCAGTATTTT	CASGDSEVATDTQYF
TRBD1	-	TRBV6-6	TRBJ2-2	TGTGCCAGCAGTTTACAGGGGGCTATCGGGGAGCTGTTTTTT	CASSLQGAIGELFF
-	few	TRBV9	TRBJ2-3	TGTGCCAGCAGTACAAGGGGACACACAGATACGCAGTATTTT	CASSTRGHTDTQYF
TRBD1	-	TRBV30	TRBJ1-2	TGTGCCTGGAGCCCCAACCCGGGACAGGGGAGTTGGGGTCATGGCTACACCTTC	CAWSPNPGQGSWGHGYTF
-	-	TRBV18	TRBJ1-6	TGTGCCAGCTCACAGGAGGGCTCCTATAATTCACCCCTCCACTTT	CASSQEGSYNSPLHF
TRBD1	-	TRBV19	TRBJ1-2	TGTGCCAGTAGTATATTGGACAGGGCGGGTAACTATGGCTACACCTTC	CASSILDRAGNYGYTF
TRBD1	few	TRBV7-9	TRBJ2-2	TGTGCCAGCAGCCACAGGGGCCTCGCGAACACCGGGGAGCTGTTTTTT	CASSHRGLANTGELFF
TRBD1	few	TRBV5-1	TRBJ1-2	TGCGCCAGCAGCTTGCAGGGGGAGGGTGGCTACACCTTC	CASSLQGEGGYTF
TRBD2	-	TRBV11-3	TRBJ2-7	TGTGCCAGCAGCTTAGATCTCGGGACTAGCCACGTCTACGAGCAGTACTTC	CASSLDLGTSHVYEQYF
TRBD2	-	TRBV9	TRBJ2-2	TGTGCCAGCAGCGTAGCCCCCAGCGGGGGGAGCACCGGGGAGCTGTTTTTT	CASSVAPSGGSTGELFF
-	-	TRBV6-6	TRBJ2-1	TGTGCCAGCAGTTACATCGTTGAGCAGTTCTTC	CASSYIVEQFF